These T cell receptor beta chains were read from a single sample in a study of T cells after yellow fever vaccination. TCRdb reanalysed the 5' RACE reads using MiXCR and keeps one entry per CDR3 protein. The profile covers 150,000 to 200,000 distinct CDR3 sequences, with approximately 10% appearing a single time and under 40% taken by the ten largest. The specimen comprised CD8+ T cells sorted from PBMCs, sampled 45 days after the yellow fever booster vaccination. The receptors were sampled from a man between 18 and 29 years old who received the YFV17D yellow fever vaccine. CDR3s include the opening cysteine and the closing phenylalanine or tryptophan. A D gene is named only where the DNA matches it firmly. Clone sizes are given selectively: once, few, many, or a class where the clone is expanded.

v_gene: TRBV29-1; abundance: NA; j_gene: TRBJ1-2; d_gene: NA; CDR3aa: CSVEDPGAANYGYTF; CDR3nt: TGCAGCGTTGAAGATCCAGGGGCCGCTAACTATGGCTACACCTTC
v_gene: TRBV11-2; abundance: NA; j_gene: TRBJ1-2; d_gene: TRBD1; CDR3aa: CASSDRVDYGYTF; CDR3nt: TGTGCCAGCAGCGACAGGGTCGACTATGGCTACACCTTC
v_gene: TRBV6-2/TRBV6-3; abundance: few; j_gene: TRBJ2-5; d_gene: NA; CDR3aa: CASGETQYF; CDR3nt: TGTGCCAGCGGGGAGACCCAGTACTTC
v_gene: TRBV12-3/TRBV12-4; abundance: NA; j_gene: TRBJ1-2; d_gene: TRBD1; CDR3aa: CASSPSAGGQGGYTF; CDR3nt: TGTGCCAGCAGCCCCTCAGCAGGGGGCCAGGGTGGCTACACCTTC
v_gene: TRBV15; abundance: NA; j_gene: TRBJ2-3; d_gene: TRBD2; CDR3aa: CATSEGLAGTDTQYF; CDR3nt: TGTGCCACCAGCGAGGGACTAGCGGGGACAGATACGCAGTATTTT
v_gene: TRBV28; abundance: few; j_gene: TRBJ2-5; d_gene: NA; CDR3aa: CASSSYSGDSVRETQYF; CDR3nt: TGTGCCAGCAGTTCCTATTCGGGGGACTCAGTCCGAGAGACCCAGTACTTC
v_gene: TRBV19; abundance: few; j_gene: TRBJ1-1; d_gene: NA; CDR3aa: CASKRMNTEAFF; CDR3nt: TGTGCCAGTAAGAGGATGAACACTGAAGCTTTCTTT
v_gene: TRBV15; abundance: few; j_gene: TRBJ1-5; d_gene: TRBD1; CDR3aa: CATSGSRGQGQPQHF; CDR3nt: TGTGCCACCAGCGGATCCAGGGGGCAAGGTCAGCCCCAGCATTTT
v_gene: TRBV29-1; abundance: many; j_gene: TRBJ1-1; d_gene: NA; CDR3aa: CSSGQKINTEAFF; CDR3nt: TGCAGTTCCGGACAGAAGATCAACACTGAAGCTTTCTTT
v_gene: TRBV2; abundance: few; j_gene: TRBJ2-3; d_gene: TRBD1; CDR3aa: CASGQGESLGFTDTQYF; CDR3nt: TGTGCCAGCGGACAGGGTGAATCACTCGGGTTCACAGATACGCAGTATTTT
v_gene: TRBV3-1; abundance: few; j_gene: TRBJ2-7; d_gene: NA; CDR3aa: CASSQDLAGRGVYEQYF; CDR3nt: TGTGCCAGCAGCCAAGATCTGGCGGGGAGAGGGGTCTACGAGCAGTACTTC
v_gene: TRBV25-1; abundance: NA; j_gene: TRBJ2-7; d_gene: TRBD1; CDR3aa: CASNALPGQCKEQYF; CDR3nt: TGTGCCAGCAATGCCCTCCCGGGACAGTGTAAGGAGCAGTACTTC
v_gene: TRBV7-3; abundance: NA; j_gene: TRBJ2-7; d_gene: TRBD2; CDR3aa: CASSSQAGALSEQYF; CDR3nt: TGTGCCAGCAGCTCCCAAGCGGGGGCACTCAGCGAGCAGTACTTC
v_gene: TRBV6-5; abundance: NA; j_gene: TRBJ2-1; d_gene: TRBD1; CDR3aa: CASNEQGDGYNEQFF; CDR3nt: TGTGCCAGCAACGAACAGGGGGACGGATACAATGAGCAGTTCTTC
v_gene: TRBV4-1; abundance: many; j_gene: TRBJ2-1; d_gene: TRBD2; CDR3aa: CASSQDWASGGTNEQFF; CDR3nt: TGCGCCAGCAGCCAAGATTGGGCTAGCGGGGGCACCAATGAGCAGTTCTTC
v_gene: TRBV12-5; abundance: NA; j_gene: TRBJ2-3; d_gene: TRBD1; CDR3aa: CASGFPGQGPDTQYF; CDR3nt: TGTGCTAGTGGTTTTCCGGGACAGGGGCCAGATACGCAGTATTTT
v_gene: TRBV5-1; abundance: few; j_gene: TRBJ2-7; d_gene: TRBD1; CDR3aa: CASSLGLSGQGDEQYF; CDR3nt: TGCGCCAGCAGCTTGGGACTGAGCGGACAGGGTGACGAGCAGTACTTC
v_gene: TRBV7-2; abundance: NA; j_gene: TRBJ2-1; d_gene: TRBD2; CDR3aa: CASSFAGGLNEQFF; CDR3nt: TGTGCCAGCAGCTTCGCGGGGGGGCTCAATGAGCAGTTCTTC
v_gene: TRBV4-2; abundance: few; j_gene: TRBJ1-6; d_gene: TRBD1; CDR3aa: CASSQRESGTGDSPLHF; CDR3nt: TGTGCCAGCAGCCAAAGGGAATCCGGGACAGGGGATTCACCCCTCCACTTT
v_gene: TRBV7-6; abundance: NA; j_gene: TRBJ1-6; d_gene: NA; CDR3aa: CASSFKGDNSPLHF; CDR3nt: TGTGCCAGCAGCTTTAAGGGAGATAATTCACCCCTCCACTTT
v_gene: TRBV28; abundance: NA; j_gene: TRBJ2-7; d_gene: NA; CDR3aa: CASSFRSLRDEQYF; CDR3nt: TGTGCCAGCAGTTTTCGCTCCCTCCGGGACGAGCAGTACTTC
v_gene: TRBV7-9; abundance: few; j_gene: TRBJ2-5; d_gene: NA; CDR3aa: CASSLAITGIGETQYF; CDR3nt: TGTGCCAGCAGCTTAGCGATAACAGGGATTGGAGAGACCCAGTACTTC
v_gene: TRBV7-6; abundance: NA; j_gene: TRBJ2-4; d_gene: NA; CDR3aa: CASSLVPNIQYF; CDR3nt: TGTGCCAGCAGCTTAGTCCCAAACATTCAGTACTTC
v_gene: TRBV4-1; abundance: NA; j_gene: TRBJ2-1; d_gene: TRBD2; CDR3aa: CASSLEWGAGAYNEQFF; CDR3nt: TGCGCCAGCAGCCTCGAGTGGGGAGCGGGGGCCTACAATGAGCAGTTCTTC
v_gene: TRBV25-1; abundance: NA; j_gene: TRBJ1-1; d_gene: NA; CDR3aa: CASSITGYVGTEAFF; CDR3nt: TGTGCCAGCAGTATTACAGGCTATGTGGGCACTGAAGCTTTCTTT
v_gene: TRBV6-5; abundance: few; j_gene: TRBJ2-1; d_gene: TRBD2; CDR3aa: CASSKLSGLASHNEQFF; CDR3nt: TGTGCCAGCAGTAAGCTATCTGGACTAGCAAGCCACAATGAGCAGTTCTTC
v_gene: TRBV6-2/TRBV6-3; abundance: few; j_gene: TRBJ1-2; d_gene: NA; CDR3aa: CASSYGQTTYGYTF; CDR3nt: TGTGCCAGCAGTTATGGACAGACTACTTATGGCTACACCTTC
v_gene: TRBV12-3/TRBV12-4; abundance: few; j_gene: TRBJ1-1; d_gene: TRBD1; CDR3aa: CASGTGSAEAFF; CDR3nt: TGTGCCAGCGGGACAGGGAGCGCTGAAGCTTTCTTT
v_gene: TRBV18; abundance: NA; j_gene: TRBJ1-4; d_gene: NA; CDR3aa: CASSSGRTSPATNEKLFF; CDR3nt: TGTGCCAGCTCGTCCGGACGGACCTCCCCTGCAACTAATGAAAAACTGTTTTTT
v_gene: TRBV29-1; abundance: NA; j_gene: TRBJ2-5; d_gene: NA; CDR3aa: CSVPTDLRETQYF; CDR3nt: TGCAGCGTCCCCACAGACCTTAGGGAGACCCAGTACTTC
v_gene: TRBV6-2/TRBV6-3; abundance: few; j_gene: TRBJ2-5; d_gene: TRBD2; CDR3aa: CASSYSLWGGPQETQYF; CDR3nt: TGTGCCAGCAGTTACTCTTTGTGGGGGGGTCCTCAAGAGACCCAGTACTTC
v_gene: TRBV28; abundance: many; j_gene: TRBJ1-5; d_gene: NA; CDR3aa: CASDFTNQPQHF; CDR3nt: TGTGCCAGCGATTTTACGAATCAGCCCCAGCATTTT
v_gene: TRBV29-1; abundance: few; j_gene: TRBJ1-2; d_gene: NA; CDR3aa: CSVELRTYGYTF; CDR3nt: TGCAGCGTTGAACTACGGACCTATGGCTACACCTTC
v_gene: TRBV29-1; abundance: NA; j_gene: TRBJ2-2; d_gene: NA; CDR3aa: CSARRDTGELFF; CDR3nt: TGCAGCGCCAGGCGGGACACCGGGGAGCTGTTTTTT
v_gene: TRBV7-3; abundance: NA; j_gene: TRBJ2-6; d_gene: TRBD1; CDR3aa: CASSLRTGGYGANVLTF; CDR3nt: TGTGCCAGCAGCCTTCGGACAGGGGGATATGGGGCCAACGTCCTGACTTTC
v_gene: TRBV7-2; abundance: NA; j_gene: TRBJ1-4; d_gene: NA; CDR3aa: CASSLAPWEIREKLFF; CDR3nt: TGTGCCAGCAGCTTAGCGCCGTGGGAGATCCGGGAAAAACTGTTTTTT
v_gene: TRBV4-1; abundance: NA; j_gene: TRBJ2-2; d_gene: TRBD1; CDR3aa: CASSQGDRSFTGELFF; CDR3nt: TGCGCCAGCAGCCAAGGGGACAGAAGTTTCACCGGGGAGCTGTTTTTT
v_gene: TRBV12-3/TRBV12-4; abundance: few; j_gene: TRBJ2-1; d_gene: NA; CDR3aa: CASSTDRSSYNEQFF; CDR3nt: TGTGCCAGCAGTACCGACAGGAGCTCCTACAATGAGCAGTTCTTC
v_gene: TRBV7-8; abundance: NA; j_gene: TRBJ1-5; d_gene: NA; CDR3aa: CASSPWAGEDQPQHF; CDR3nt: TGTGCCAGCAGCCCCTGGGCCGGTGAGGATCAGCCCCAGCATTTT
v_gene: TRBV20-1; abundance: NA; j_gene: TRBJ2-5; d_gene: TRBD2; CDR3aa: CSATPSPGGQETQYF; CDR3nt: TGCAGTGCTACTCCCTCCCCGGGGGGACAAGAGACCCAGTACTTC
v_gene: TRBV7-9; abundance: many; j_gene: TRBJ2-5; d_gene: NA; CDR3aa: CASSPTTGSGETQYF; CDR3nt: TGTGCCAGCAGCCCAACAACAGGGTCGGGTGAGACCCAGTACTTC
v_gene: TRBV6-6; abundance: many; j_gene: TRBJ2-7; d_gene: TRBD1; CDR3aa: CASSYSVQGANEQYF; CDR3nt: TGTGCCAGCAGTTACTCAGTACAGGGGGCCAACGAGCAGTACTTC
v_gene: TRBV7-2; abundance: NA; j_gene: TRBJ2-7; d_gene: NA; CDR3aa: CASSFSPTYEQYF; CDR3nt: TGTGCCAGCAGCTTCTCCCCTACTTACGAGCAGTACTTC
v_gene: TRBV7-9; abundance: few; j_gene: TRBJ2-7; d_gene: TRBD1; CDR3aa: CASSGTQGWAYEQYF; CDR3nt: TGTGCCAGCAGCGGAACACAGGGGTGGGCCTACGAGCAGTACTTC
v_gene: TRBV12-3/TRBV12-4; abundance: few; j_gene: TRBJ1-2; d_gene: NA; CDR3aa: CASSPTGTKGGYTF; CDR3nt: TGTGCCAGCAGTCCCACCGGGACAAAAGGAGGCTACACCTTC
v_gene: TRBV7-9; abundance: NA; j_gene: TRBJ2-7; d_gene: NA; CDR3aa: CASSLRTDRYEQYF; CDR3nt: TGTGCCAGCAGCTTAAGGACGGACCGCTACGAGCAGTACTTC
v_gene: TRBV12-5; abundance: many; j_gene: TRBJ2-5; d_gene: TRBD1; CDR3aa: CASGPGQGGSEETQYF; CDR3nt: TGTGCTAGTGGACCCGGACAGGGGGGTTCTGAAGAGACCCAGTACTTC
v_gene: TRBV6-2/TRBV6-3; abundance: few; j_gene: TRBJ2-7; d_gene: NA; CDR3aa: CASIGTPGNPYEQYF; CDR3nt: TGTGCCAGCATTGGTACTCCAGGGAATCCCTACGAGCAGTACTTC
v_gene: TRBV28; abundance: NA; j_gene: TRBJ2-7; d_gene: TRBD1; CDR3aa: CASSAPGQGSLKQYF; CDR3nt: TGTGCCAGCAGCGCGCCGGGACAGGGGTCTCTGAAGCAGTACTTC
v_gene: TRBV9; abundance: NA; j_gene: TRBJ2-3; d_gene: NA; CDR3aa: CASNRWASSDTQYF; CDR3nt: TGTGCCAGCAACCGTTGGGCGTCATCAGATACGCAGTATTTT
v_gene: TRBV9; abundance: many; j_gene: TRBJ2-3; d_gene: NA; CDR3aa: CASRPLPTAATDTQYF; CDR3nt: TGTGCCAGCCGACCCCTACCGACAGCGGCCACAGATACGCAGTATTTT
v_gene: TRBV29-1; abundance: few; j_gene: TRBJ2-3; d_gene: TRBD2; CDR3aa: CSVEVSGHSTDTQYF; CDR3nt: TGCAGCGTTGAAGTTAGCGGGCACTCCACAGATACGCAGTATTTT
v_gene: TRBV7-2; abundance: NA; j_gene: TRBJ2-7; d_gene: NA; CDR3aa: CASSAWAGSYEQYF; CDR3nt: TGTGCCAGCAGCGCCTGGGCGGGATCCTACGAGCAGTACTTC
v_gene: TRBV12-3/TRBV12-4; abundance: few; j_gene: TRBJ2-7; d_gene: NA; CDR3aa: CASSPGTSDEQYF; CDR3nt: TGTGCCAGCAGCCCTGGGACGTCGGACGAGCAGTACTTC
v_gene: TRBV6-2/TRBV6-3; abundance: few; j_gene: TRBJ2-6; d_gene: NA; CDR3aa: CASSYSIMPGGTGANVLTF; CDR3nt: TGTGCCAGCAGTTACTCCATAATGCCTGGGGGCACTGGGGCCAACGTCCTGACTTTC
v_gene: TRBV4-2; abundance: NA; j_gene: TRBJ1-1; d_gene: NA; CDR3aa: CASSQDFFRRTEAFF; CDR3nt: TGTGCCAGCAGCCAAGATTTCTTCAGGCGCACTGAAGCTTTCTTT
v_gene: TRBV6-2/TRBV6-3; abundance: few; j_gene: TRBJ2-7; d_gene: TRBD1; CDR3aa: CASEDRGEQYF; CDR3nt: TGTGCCAGTGAAGACAGGGGCGAGCAGTACTTC
v_gene: TRBV6-6; abundance: NA; j_gene: TRBJ1-2; d_gene: TRBD1; CDR3aa: CASSYRTGYVPSDGYTF; CDR3nt: TGTGCCAGCAGTTACCGGACAGGGTACGTTCCCTCCGATGGCTACACCTTC
v_gene: TRBV6-6; abundance: many; j_gene: TRBJ2-1; d_gene: NA; CDR3aa: CASSYGFDEQFF; CDR3nt: TGTGCCAGCAGTTATGGGTTCGATGAGCAGTTCTTC
v_gene: TRBV19; abundance: few; j_gene: TRBJ2-1; d_gene: NA; CDR3aa: CASSARGGPSFEQFF; CDR3nt: TGTGCCAGTAGTGCCAGGGGGGGTCCTTCGTTTGAGCAGTTCTTC